This passage covers 19 T cell receptor beta chains from one sample sequenced in a study of cytomegalovirus exposure and HLA in healthy donors. 13 Jbeta primers and 60 Vbeta primers were used for the PCR. Clones were sequenced by immunoSEQ multiplex PCR, and TCRdb holds only the in-frame ones, with some missing. The data hold about 94,000 clones, with about 75% observed a single time. The sequenced sample was PBMCs. These receptor sequences come from a man in his forties in good health and CMV-seropositive.

CDR3 region: CASSLGTSSANEQFF. CDR3 nucleotides: TGCGCCAGCAGCTTGGGTACTAGCAGCGCCAATGAGCAGTTCTTC. V gene TRBV5-1 combines with J gene TRBJ2-1, with D possibly TRBD2 on 6 matching bases. The CDR3 runs 15 residues. In germline, CDR1 is SGHRS, CDR2 YFSETQ. V dropped 0 bases and J dropped 6 bases, with 13 bases sitting between them.

This rearrangement joins TRBV19 to TRBJ2-3, with 12 bases matching TRBD2. Germline V gene data show CDR1 as LNHDA and CDR2 as SQIVND (reference sequence). Losses at the gene ends were 7 bases for V and 6 bases for J; bases not matched to a gene: 8. The CDR3 is 15 amino acids. In nucleotides, the CDR3 is TGTGCCAGTACCCGACTAGCGGGAGCGACCGATACGCAGTATTTT. Translation: CASTRLAGATDTQYF. Filled out from reference TRBV19 and TRBJ2-3, the complete variable domain reads DGGITQSPKYLFRKEGQNVTLSCEQNLNHDAMYWYRQDPGQGLRLIYYSQIVNDFQKGDIAEGYSVSREKKESFPLTVTSAQKNPTAFYLCASTRLAGATDTQYFGPGTRLTVL.

In this sample, this clone turned up once. This rearrangement joins TRBV5-1 to TRBJ1-3, with 8 bases matching TRBD1. Germline V gene lookup returns CDR1 SGHRS and CDR2 YFSETQ. V lost 0 bases and J lost 2; bases outside the gene matches: 4. This CDR3 is 16 amino acids long. CDR3 nucleotides: TGCGCCAGCAGCTTGGTGGACAGGGAGGCTGGAAACACCATATATTTT. Translated, it gives CASSLVDREAGNTIYF.

V usage is TRBV12-5 and J usage is TRBJ1-2, with D uncertain. The CDR3 contains 11 residues. The ends were cut back, 7 bases at V and 7 bases at J, with 10 bases in the middle. CDR1 is LGHNT, CDR2 FRNRAP, per germline. The CDR3 nucleotides are TGTGCTAGTGACTATGCCGGTGGCTACACCTTC. This codes for CASDYAGGYTF. The entire variable domain, with the rest obtained from reference TRBV12-5 and TRBJ1-2, is as follows: DARVTQTPRHKVTEMGQEVTMRCQPILGHNTVFWYRQTMMQGLELLAYFRNRAPLDDSGMPKDRFSAEMPDATLATLKIQPSEPRDSAVYFCASDYAGGYTFGSGTRLTVV.

A few counts support this clone. This chain connects TRBV5-4 to TRBJ2-1; 11 nucleotides match TRBD2. V was pared by 4 bases and J by 2 bases, with 8 bases of the junction left unmatched. The CDR3 spans 17 residues. Germline V gene data show CDR1 as SGHNT and CDR2 as YYREEE (reference sequence). The CDR3: CASSDTSGRAPYNEQFF. The DNA for the CDR3 is TGTGCCAGCAGCGACACTAGCGGGAGAGCGCCCTACAATGAGCAGTTCTTC.

V is TRBV5-1 and J is TRBJ2-1, with 12 positions matching TRBD2. Germline V gives CDR1 SGHRS, CDR2 YFSETQ. The V gene end was trimmed by 4 bases and the J gene end by 4 bases; junction bases not matched to a gene: 3. The CDR3 sequence is 15 residues long. The chain's CDR3 is CASSPGTSGYNEQFF. In DNA form, the CDR3 reads TGCGCCAGCAGCCCAGGGACTAGCGGGTACAATGAGCAGTTCTTC.

A note on this clone: This may stem from a read error, because a much larger clone lies one nucleotide away. The chain has TRBV6-6 and TRBJ1-1; TRBD1 matches at 7 bases. This CDR3 has 12 amino acids. The trim removed 6 bases at V and 4 bases at J, leaving 2 bases unmatched. The V gene's germline CDR1 is MNHNY and CDR2 SVGAGI (reference sequence). CDR3: CASSPGGTEAFF. The CDR3 nucleotides read TGTGCCAGCAGCCCAGGGGGCACTGAAGCTTTCTTT.

This chain joins TRBV6-5 and TRBJ2-7, with D maybe TRBD2 (5 bases). The CDR3 length is 11 residues. V lost 11 bases and J lost 4, with 12 bases in between. Per the germline V gene, CDR1 is MNHEY and CDR2 is SVGAGI. The CDR3 region is CAGGRGYEQYF. For the CDR3, the DNA is TGTGCCGGCGGGCGAGGGTACGAGCAGTACTTC.

The chain employs TRBV7-9 and TRBJ2-5; 8 bases agree with TRBD1. The trim removed 6 bases at V and 5 bases at J, leaving 8 bases unmatched. The V gene's germline CDR1 is SEHNR and CDR2 FQNEAQ (reference sequence). CDR3 length: 14 amino acids. CDR3 nucleotide sequence: TGTGCCAGCAGAGACAGGGGCGTTGCGGAGACCCAGTACTTC. Its translation: CASRDRGVAETQYF.

In this sample, this clone turned up once. The V call is TRBV11-3, the J call TRBJ2-1; 10 bases are a match to TRBD1. V dropped 4 bases and J dropped 7; count of bases not matched to a gene: 7. CDR1 and CDR2 (germline): SGHNT, YENEEA. This CDR3 region has 15 residues. The CDR3 DNA sequence: TGTGCCAGCAGCTCCCGGGACAGGGGAGGAAATGAGCAGTTCTTC. Protein product: CASSSRDRGGNEQFF.

In its sample, this clone was seen once. This chain uses TRBV6-5 with TRBJ2-1; perhaps TRBD1 as D (6 bases). V lost 0 bases and J 6 bases, leaving 12 bases between the germline ends. This CDR3 has 15 residues. The germline gives CDR1 MNHEY, CDR2 SVGAGI. The CDR3 spells CASSYSSRGFNEQFF. CDR3 DNA: TGTGCCAGCAGTTACTCGAGCAGGGGATTCAATGAGCAGTTCTTC.

The table lists this clone with a few counts. The gene calls are TRBV7-2 and TRBJ2-7; D not resolved. Germline V lookup: CDR1 SGHTA, CDR2 FQGNSA. Between the trimmed V and J ends, which lost 5 bases and 7 bases, there was a span of 15 bases. The CDR3 totals 13 residues. CDR3 nucleotides: TGTGCCAGCAGCCTCGAAGGTGGGCTAGAGCAGTACTTC. It translates to CASSLEGGLEQYF.

This clone appeared a few times. V usage is TRBV28 and J usage is TRBJ2-3, with D unresolved. CDR1 is MDHEN, CDR2 SYDVKM, per germline. V lost 2 bases and J 1 base, leaving 4 bases between the germline ends. CDR3 size: 13 residues. The CDR3 nucleotides read TGTGCCAGCAGTTTACAGGGCACAGATACGCAGTATTTT. Translated, it gives CASSLQGTDTQYF.

The chain combines TRBV19 with TRBJ1-5; unclear D gene. Trimming removed 5 bases from V and 9 bases from J, with 23 bases in between. Germline values: CDR1 LNHDA, CDR2 SQIVND (reference sequence). The CDR3 length is 16 residues. The CDR3, as DNA: TGTGCCAGTAGTTTGGCGGGAGGACGCGGAGTTTGGCCCCAGCATTTT. This encodes CASSLAGGRGVWPQHF.

The chain employs TRBV5-6 and TRBJ2-1; D call uncertain. V shed 2 bases and J shed 8 bases, with 5 bases lying between them. Germline V gene data show CDR1 as SGHDT and CDR2 as YYEEEE. The CDR3 is 11 residues long. The CDR3 reads CASSFIDEQFF. The DNA for the CDR3 is TGTGCCAGCAGCTTTATCGATGAGCAGTTCTTC.

Details on this clone: This CDR3 is also generated by other DNA sequences in the sample. The chain has TRBV9 and TRBJ2-5; no reliable D call. The CDR3 has 13 amino acids. Germline CDR1 SGDLS, CDR2 YYNGEE. V lost 0 bases and J 2 bases, leaving 5 bases between the germline ends. The CDR3 DNA reads TGTGCCAGCAGCGTAGGGCAACAAGAGACCCAGTACTTC. Translating it yields CASSVGQQETQYF. Supplemented by reference TRBV9 and TRBJ2-5, the full variable domain reads DSGVTQTPKHLITATGQRVTLRCSPRSGDLSVYWYQQSLDQGLQFLIQYYNGEERAKGNILERFSAQQFPDLHSELNLSSLELGDSALYFCASSVGQQETQYFGPGTRLLVL.

The chain is built from TRBV5-4 and TRBJ2-7; 7 bases map to TRBD2. CDR1 SGHNT and CDR2 YYREEE come from the germline V gene (reference sequence). V shed 2 bases and J 6 bases; nucleotides not matched to a gene: 5. The CDR3 runs 13 residues. The CDR3 bases are TGTGCCAGCAGCTTTGGCAGGGAGGGCGAGCAGTACTTC. It codes for CASSFGREGEQYF.

The gene calls are TRBV6-1 and TRBJ2-7; TRBD1 might be the D (6 bases). V lost 0 bases and J lost 6, with 12 bases in between. The CDR3 is made up of 14 amino acids. Per germline, CDR1 MNHNS and CDR2 SASEGT. Here the CDR3 DNA reads TGTGCCAGCAGTGAAGCACAGGGCCAGGGCGAGCAGTACTTC. Protein product: CASSEAQGQGEQYF.

The chain combines TRBV18 with TRBJ1-1, with unresolved D. The CDR3 has 14 amino acids. Germline values: CDR1 KGHSH, CDR2 LQKENI. The V end was cut by 5 bases, the J end by 1 base, with 11 bases between. CDR3 in amino acids: CASSDRGRNTEAFF. Here the CDR3 DNA reads TGTGCCAGCTCAGACCGCGGCAGGAACACTGAAGCTTTCTTT.